A single sample is the source of the 27 T cell receptor beta chains below, sequenced in a study of cytomegalovirus exposure and HLA in healthy donors. PCR involved 60 Vbeta and 13 Jbeta primers. Sequencing used immunoSEQ multiplex PCR; TCRdb keeps in-frame clones, though not all of them. This sample yields 150,000 to 200,000 clones, of which 65% to 90% are seen a single time; under 8% belongs to the top ten. Sequenced material: PBMCs. The receptors were gathered from a man aged 50 to 60 in good health and CMV-seropositive.

The genes are TRBV9 and TRBJ2-3, with D possibly matching TRBD2 (7 bases). CDR3 length: 16 residues. Deletions cut 4 bases from V and 2 bases from J, with 17 bases between. Germline V CDR1 and CDR2: SGDLS, YYNGEE. The DNA for the CDR3 is TGTGCCAGCAGCAAAAGACCGGGGGGCTCCACAGATACGCAGTATTTT. Protein: CASSKRPGGSTDTQYF. Looking up the rest from reference TRBV9 and TRBJ2-3 gives the full variable domain: DSGVTQTPKHLITATGQRVTLRCSPRSGDLSVYWYQQSLDQGLQFLIQYYNGEERAKGNILERFSAQQFPDLHSELNLSSLELGDSALYFCASSKRPGGSTDTQYFGPGTRLTVL.

The V call is TRBV2, the J call TRBJ2-4; 13 bases agree with TRBD2. Per germline, CDR1 SNHLY and CDR2 FYNNEI. Trimming cost V 10 bases and J 4 bases; bases outside gene matches: 4. CDR3 length: 14 residues. The CDR3 bases are TGTGCCACCCGACTAGCGGGAGGAAAAAACATTCAGTACTTC. It codes for CATRLAGGKNIQYF. The whole variable domain, remainder taken from reference TRBV2 and TRBJ2-4, is EPEVTQTPSHQVTQMGQEVILRCVPISNHLYFYWYRQILGQKVEFLVSFYNNEISEKSEIFDDQFSVERPDGSNFTLKIRSTKLEDSAMYFCATRLAGGKNIQYFGAGTRLSVL.

Only a few counts were recorded for this clone. The V and J genes are TRBV11-2 and TRBJ2-5; 11 nucleotides align to TRBD2. The CDR3 has 16 residues. V shed 4 bases, J shed 0 bases, and the junction held 4 bases outside the gene matches. The germline gives CDR1 SGHAT, CDR2 FQNNGV. CDR3 region: CASSSVSGGDQETQYF. The CDR3 nucleotides are TGTGCCAGCAGCTCCGTTAGCGGGGGGGACCAAGAGACCCAGTACTTC.

V gene TRBV19 combines with J gene TRBJ2-5; TRBD2 agrees at 12 bases. The CDR3 totals 17 residues. Trimming cost V 4 bases and J 4 bases; bases outside gene matches: 10. The germline V gene has CDR1 LNHDA and CDR2 SQIVND (reference sequence). The CDR3 nucleotides are TGTGCCAGTAGTACCCTAGCGGGAGGGCCTTCGCGAGAGACCCAGTACTTC. It specifies CASSTLAGGPSRETQYF.

The genes are TRBV27 and TRBJ2-7, with 8 bases matching TRBD1. The CDR3 runs 15 residues. Germline V lookup: CDR1 MNHEY, CDR2 SMNVEV (reference sequence). After removal of 6 bases from V and 4 bases from J, the junction contained 11 bases not matched to a gene. The DNA of the CDR3 is TGTGCCAGCAGCCTTTCCGGGACAGGATTATACGAGCAGTACTTC. This sequence encodes CASSLSGTGLYEQYF.

J is TRBJ1-2 and V is TRBV5-1; 8 bases fit TRBD1. The CDR3 runs 17 residues. With V trimmed by 4 bases and J by 5 bases, 16 bases remained unmatched. CDR1 and CDR2 from the germline V gene are SGHRS and YFSETQ. The CDR3 DNA reads TGCGCCAGCAGCCCGCGGACAGGGCCGGAAGTGCCTTATGGCTACACCTTC. Protein product: CASSPRTGPEVPYGYTF. Full variable domain (missing parts from reference TRBV5-1 and TRBJ1-2): KAGVTQTPRYLIKTRGQQVTLSCSPISGHRSVSWYQQTPGQGLQFLFEYFSETQRNKGNFPGRFSGRQFSNSRSEMNVSTLELGDSALYLCASSPRTGPEVPYGYTFGSGTRLTVV.

The rearrangement uses TRBV10-1 and TRBJ2-2; D unresolved. V was clipped by 5 bases and J by 2 bases, with 9 bases between them. The CDR3 is 14 amino acids. Germline lookup yields CDR1 WNHNN and CDR2 SYGVQD (reference sequence). For the CDR3, the DNA is TGCGCCAGCAGTTACAAGCGTAACACCGGGGAGCTGTTTTTT. Encoded protein: CASSYKRNTGELFF.

This rearrangement joins TRBV11-3 to TRBJ2-5; TRBD2 matches 7 bases. Trimming cost V 9 bases and J 3 bases; bases outside gene matches: 7. The CDR3 has 13 amino acids. The germline CDR1 and CDR2 sequences are SGHNT and YENEEA. As DNA, the CDR3 is TGTGCCAGTGAGAGCGGGGTAAAAGAGACCCAGTACTTC. Encoded protein: CASESGVKETQYF.

This clone was counted a single time. The CDR3 here is CAWSVGLQETQYF. The CDR3 bases are TGTGCCTGGAGTGTAGGACTGCAAGAGACCCAGTACTTC. The chain couples TRBV30 to TRBJ2-5; possibly TRBD2 for D (5 bases). Germline V CDR1 and CDR2: GTSNPN, SVGIG (reference sequence). The length of the CDR3 is 13 residues. The V gene lost 0 bases and the J gene lost 2 bases, with 7 bases spanning the gap.

The rearrangement uses TRBV6-1 and TRBJ1-1; no firm D call. Germline V CDR1 and CDR2: MNHNS, SASEGT. Trimming took 4 bases from V and 0 from J, leaving 12 bases between them. The CDR3 totals 15 residues. CDR3 bases: TGTGCCAGCAGTGGTCACAGCGGAATGAACACTGAAGCTTTCTTT. Encoded protein: CASSGHSGMNTEAFF.

The V and J genes are TRBV2 and TRBJ2-5; 10 bases are a match to TRBD2. The length of the CDR3 is 14 residues. From germline, CDR1 is SNHLY and CDR2 FYNNEI. V was clipped by 2 bases and J by 4 bases; unmatched bases: 1. CDR3 bases: TGTGCCAGCAGTGAAACTAGCGGGGTAGAGACCCAGTACTTC. Its protein product is CASSETSGVETQYF.

This chain joins TRBV5-4 and TRBJ1-1; the match to TRBD1 covers 8 bases. Germline CDR1 is SGHNT and CDR2 is YYREEE (reference sequence). J was trimmed by 1 base and V by 4 bases; bases with no gene match: 6. The CDR3 totals 15 residues. The CDR3 DNA reads as TGTGCCAGCAGCCCGGACAGGGCGCCGAACACTGAAGCTTTCTTT. As protein: CASSPDRAPNTEAFF.

This clone occurred once. This chain joins TRBV18 and TRBJ2-5; 9 bases align to TRBD2. J gave up 5 bases and V 8 bases, and 12 bases lay outside the gene matches. The CDR3 consists of 15 residues. Germline CDR1 reads KGHSH; CDR2 reads LQKENI. CDR3 loop: CASANLAGRSETQYF. The CDR3 nucleotides read TGTGCCAGCGCAAACCTAGCGGGGAGGTCGGAGACCCAGTACTTC.

The chain employs TRBV7-8 and TRBJ2-5; 7 bases are a match to TRBD1. CDR3 size: 12 residues. J lost 5 bases, V lost 5 bases, and 2 bases had no gene match. Germline CDR1 SGHVS, CDR2 FQNEAQ. The CDR3 DNA is TGTGCCAGCAGCGACAGGGCCGAGACCCAGTACTTC. It yields the protein CASSDRAETQYF. The full variable domain, its missing parts supplied by reference TRBV7-8 and TRBJ2-5, is GAGVSQSPRYKVAKRGQDVALRCDPISGHVSLFWYQQALGQGPEFLTYFQNEAQLDKSGLPSDRFFAERPEGSVSTLKIQRTQQEDSAVYLCASSDRAETQYFGPGTRLLVL.

CDR3 region: CASRGLGWANVLTF. The DNA of the CDR3 is TGTGCCAGCAGGGGACTGGGGTGGGCCAACGTCCTGACTTTC. This sequence joins TRBV6-1 and TRBJ2-6; perhaps TRBD2 as D (6 bases). The germline CDR1 and CDR2 sequences are MNHNS and SASEGT. The V and J ends lost 6 bases and 5 bases respectively, with 11 bases between them. This CDR3 region has 14 residues.

The chain links TRBV5-4 to TRBJ2-5; the match to TRBD1 covers 7 bases. V shed 3 bases, J shed 5 bases, and the junction held 7 bases outside the gene matches. The CDR3 runs 14 residues. The germline V gene has CDR1 SGHNT and CDR2 YYREEE (reference sequence). CDR3 sequence: CASSSATGLETQYF. In nucleotides, the CDR3 is TGTGCCAGCAGCTCGGCGACAGGGTTGGAGACCCAGTACTTC.

This clone was observed a single time. The genes are TRBV27 and TRBJ1-1, with D hard to call. The germline gives CDR1 MNHEY, CDR2 SMNVEV (reference sequence). Trimming removed 3 bases at V and 5 bases at J, with 13 bases between. The CDR3 contains 14 residues. The CDR3 DNA is TGTGCCAGCAGTTTTCATTCACGGAGAACTGAAGCTTTCTTT. As protein: CASSFHSRRTEAFF.

V and J are TRBV5-1 and TRBJ2-1; 13 bases are a match to TRBD2. The CDR3 totals 17 residues. Germline V CDR1 and CDR2: SGHRS, YFSETQ. Trimming took 4 bases from V and 7 from J; bases not matched to a gene: 11. The CDR3 DNA sequence: TGCGCCAGCAGCACCGGGACTAGCGGGGCTGTGGGTAATGAGCAGTTCTTC. Amino acids: CASSTGTSGAVGNEQFF.

This clone came up a few times. The V and J genes are TRBV7-3 and TRBJ2-1, with 9 nucleotides matching TRBD2. Germline loops: CDR1 SGHTA, CDR2 FQGTGA. This CDR3 is 15 amino acids long. Trimming cost V 1 base and J 6 bases; bases outside gene matches: 4. CDR3 sequence reads: CASSLIAGDVNEQFF. Here the CDR3 DNA reads TGTGCCAGCAGCTTAATAGCGGGAGATGTCAATGAGCAGTTCTTC. Full variable domain (missing parts from reference TRBV7-3 and TRBJ2-1): GAGVSQTPSNKVTEKGKYVELRCDPISGHTALYWYRQSLGQGPEFLIYFQGTGAADDSGLPNDRFFAVRPEGSVSTLKIQRTERGDSAVYLCASSLIAGDVNEQFFGPGTRLTVL.

This chain connects TRBV9 to TRBJ1-4, with TRBD1 matching 8 bases. The germline V gene encodes CDR1 SGDLS and CDR2 YYNGEE. J gave up 7 bases and V 3 bases, and 8 bases lay outside the gene matches. The CDR3 spans 15 residues. The CDR3 coding sequence is TGTGCCAGCAGCGCCTCCGGGACAGGCGGTGAAAAACTGTTTTTT. This gives the protein CASSASGTGGEKLFF.

The rearrangement uses TRBV2 and TRBJ1-2, with D possibly being TRBD1 (6 bases). Trimming shortened V by 7 bases and J by 7 bases, and 16 bases separated the two germline ends. Germline CDR1 SNHLY, CDR2 FYNNEI. CDR3 length: 13 residues. CDR3 region: CASKGNRVAGYTF. The CDR3 DNA reads as TGTGCCAGCAAGGGAAACAGGGTGGCTGGCTACACCTTC.

The CDR3: CCHQARTGSSYEQYV. CDR3 sequence (DNA): TGCTGCCACCAAGCCAGGACAGGGAGCTCCTACGAGCAGTACGTC. The chain carries TRBV29-1 and TRBJ2-7, with TRBD1 matching 8 bases. CDR3 length: 15 residues. The germline gives CDR1 SQVTM, CDR2 ANQGSEA.

This clone was seen only once. The chain has TRBV27 and TRBJ2-7; D might be TRBD1 (5 bases). The CDR3 spans 15 residues. CDR1 is MNHEY, CDR2 SMNVEV, per germline (reference sequence). With 5 bases removed from V and 2 bases from J, the gap between germline ends came to 16 bases. CDR3 DNA: TGTGCCAGCAGTCCCAGGGCAGGCGTAGCCTACGAGCAGTACTTC. Protein product: CASSPRAGVAYEQYF.

The V call is TRBV7-3, the J call TRBJ2-1; 10 bases map to TRBD2. From germline, CDR1 is SGHTA and CDR2 FQGTGA. V trimming: 2 bases; J trimming: 4 bases; junction bases outside the gene matches: 5. The CDR3 is made up of 16 amino acids. The CDR3 protein is CASSLLGAGGYNEQFF. The CDR3 DNA reads TGTGCCAGCAGCTTACTTGGAGCGGGAGGGTACAATGAGCAGTTCTTC.

The rearrangement uses TRBV5-5 and TRBJ2-7; D may be TRBD2 (5 bases). The CDR3 contains 15 residues. Germline CDR1 is SGHKS and CDR2 is YYEKEE (reference sequence). V was cut by 7 bases and J by 0 bases, with 17 bases left in between. CDR3 sequence reads: CASAPKLGSSYEQYV. In DNA form, the CDR3 reads TGTGCCAGCGCCCCCAAGTTAGGGAGCTCCTACGAGCAGTACGTC.

The rearrangement joins TRBV20-1 to TRBJ2-1; TRBD2 might be the D (6 bases). Germline assignment: CDR1 DFQATT and CDR2 SNEGSKA (reference sequence). The V end was cut by 6 bases, the J end by 3 bases, with 6 bases between. The CDR3 totals 11 residues. Here the CDR3 reads CSAGGYNEQFF. In DNA form, the CDR3 reads TGCAGTGCGGGGGGCTACAATGAGCAGTTCTTC.

The chain is built from TRBV7-9 and TRBJ2-5, with a tentative D call TRBD1 (5 bases). This CDR3 comprises 12 residues. The V end was cut by 5 bases, the J end by 4 bases, with 8 bases between. Germline loops: CDR1 SEHNR, CDR2 FQNEAQ (reference sequence). CDR3 nucleotide sequence: TGTGCCAGCAGCGAAAGGGGAGAGACCCAGTACTTC. This encodes CASSERGETQYF.